The 5 T cell receptor beta chains reported below all come from one sample, sequenced in a study of blood T cell repertoires in COVID-19. TCRdb keeps only in-frame clones here, not all; method: immunoSEQ multiplex PCR. This sample has 300,000 to 350,000 clones, with approximately 90% found just once. Sequencing used peripheral blood. These receptors were taken from a woman aged 30 to 39 with COVID-19, enrolled during active disease.

The chain uses TRBV7-2 and TRBJ2-1; D possibly corresponds to TRBD2 (5 bases). Germline V gene lookup returns CDR1 SGHTA and CDR2 FQGNSA. V dropped 3 bases and J dropped 8 bases, with 20 bases sitting between them. This CDR3 is 16 amino acids long. The CDR3 is CASSFPKSGSKDEQFF. In nucleotides, the CDR3 is TGTGCCAGCAGCTTTCCGAAGAGTGGGAGTAAGGATGAGCAGTTCTTC.

The J gene is TRBJ2-7, the V gene TRBV5-4, with D tentatively TRBD1 (5 bases). The CDR3 has 15 residues. Germline V gives CDR1 SGHNT, CDR2 YYREEE (reference sequence). Trimming cost V 4 bases and J 3 bases, with 17 bases left between them. Written as DNA, the CDR3 is TGTGCCAGCAGCCTCGCTGCAGGGATCGGCTACGAGCAGTACTTC. Residues: CASSLAAGIGYEQYF.

V and J are TRBV7-9 and TRBJ1-2; D might be TRBD1 (6 bases). Germline V lookup: CDR1 SEHNR, CDR2 FQNEAQ (reference sequence). The CDR3 loop spans 15 amino acids. V was trimmed by 3 bases and J by 7 bases, leaving 18 bases between them. DNA of the CDR3: TGTGCCAGCAGCTTTCCCCAGGGGTTGGGAGCTGGCTACACCTTC. Encoded protein: CASSFPQGLGAGYTF. The full variable domain, in which reference TRBV7-9 and TRBJ1-2 provide the parts outside the CDR3, is DTGVSQNPRHKITKRGQNVTFRCDPISEHNRLYWYRQTLGQGPEFLTYFQNEAQLEKSRLLSDRFSAERPKGSFSTLEIQRTEQGDSAMYLCASSFPQGLGAGYTFGSGTRLTVV.

The J gene is TRBJ2-7, the V gene TRBV13; a possible D gene is TRBD2 (5 bases). The CDR3 has 14 residues. Germline values: CDR1 PRHDT, CDR2 FYEKMQ (reference sequence). Deletions cut 7 bases from V and 5 bases from J, with 18 bases between. The chain's CDR3 is CASTRRKTVDEQYF. The CDR3 region has the DNA TGTGCCAGCACCCGGAGGAAGACCGTCGACGAGCAGTACTTC.

The V call is TRBV5-1, the J call TRBJ2-1, with a weak D call TRBD2 (6 bases). CDR1 is SGHRS and CDR2 is YFSETQ in the germline V gene. The CDR3 extends over 15 amino acids. Trimming stripped 2 bases from V and 6 bases from J, with 15 bases between. The DNA of the CDR3 is TGCGCCAGCAGCTTAGCGGGTCCAGACCTCAATGAGCAGTTCTTC. It specifies CASSLAGPDLNEQFF. Complete variable domain (other parts from reference TRBV5-1 and TRBJ2-1): KAGVTQTPRYLIKTRGQQVTLSCSPISGHRSVSWYQQTPGQGLQFLFEYFSETQRNKGNFPGRFSGRQFSNSRSEMNVSTLELGDSALYLCASSLAGPDLNEQFFGPGTRLTVL.